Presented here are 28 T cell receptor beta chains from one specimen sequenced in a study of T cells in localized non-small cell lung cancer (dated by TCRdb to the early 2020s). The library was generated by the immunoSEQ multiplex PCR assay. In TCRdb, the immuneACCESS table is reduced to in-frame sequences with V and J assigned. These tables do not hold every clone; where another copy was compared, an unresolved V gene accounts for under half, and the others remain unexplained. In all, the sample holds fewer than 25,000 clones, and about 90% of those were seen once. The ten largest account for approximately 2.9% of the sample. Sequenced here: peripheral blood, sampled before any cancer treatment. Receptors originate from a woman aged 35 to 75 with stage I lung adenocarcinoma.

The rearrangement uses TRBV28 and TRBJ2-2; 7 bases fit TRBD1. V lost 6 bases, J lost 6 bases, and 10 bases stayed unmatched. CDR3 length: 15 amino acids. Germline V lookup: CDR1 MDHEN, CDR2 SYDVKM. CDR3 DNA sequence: TGTGCCAGCAGCCACTATGACAGGGCGGCCGGGGAGCTGTTTTTT. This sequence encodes CASSHYDRAAGELFF.

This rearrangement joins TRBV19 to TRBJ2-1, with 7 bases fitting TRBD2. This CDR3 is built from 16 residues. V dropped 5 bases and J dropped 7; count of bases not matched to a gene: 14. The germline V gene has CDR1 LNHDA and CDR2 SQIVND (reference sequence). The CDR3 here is CASSLRTSPGSNEQFF. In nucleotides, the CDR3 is TGTGCCAGTAGTCTTAGGACTAGTCCGGGTTCTAATGAGCAGTTCTTC.

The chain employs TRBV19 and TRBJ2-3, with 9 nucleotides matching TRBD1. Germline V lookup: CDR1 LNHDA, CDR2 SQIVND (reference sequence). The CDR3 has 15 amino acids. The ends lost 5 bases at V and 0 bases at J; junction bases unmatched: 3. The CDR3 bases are TGTGCCAGTAGTTGGGACAGGGCTAGCACAGATACGCAGTATTTT. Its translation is CASSWDRASTDTQYF.

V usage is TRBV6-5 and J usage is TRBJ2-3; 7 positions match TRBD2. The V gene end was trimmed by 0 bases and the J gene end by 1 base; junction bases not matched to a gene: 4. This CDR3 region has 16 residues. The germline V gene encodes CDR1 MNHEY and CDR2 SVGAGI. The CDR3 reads CASSYSGGSGTDTQYF. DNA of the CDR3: TGTGCCAGCAGTTACTCGGGAGGGTCCGGCACAGATACGCAGTATTTT.

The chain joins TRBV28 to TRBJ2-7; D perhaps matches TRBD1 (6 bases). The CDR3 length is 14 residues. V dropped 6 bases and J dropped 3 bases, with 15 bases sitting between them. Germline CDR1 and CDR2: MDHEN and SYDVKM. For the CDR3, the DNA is TGTGCCAGCAGCCCCAGGGGTAGCGACTACGAGCAGTACTTC. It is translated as CASSPRGSDYEQYF.

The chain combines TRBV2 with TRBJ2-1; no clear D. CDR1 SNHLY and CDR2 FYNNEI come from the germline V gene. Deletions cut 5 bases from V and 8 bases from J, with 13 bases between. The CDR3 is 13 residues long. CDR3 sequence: CASSKWAGHEQFF. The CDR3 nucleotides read TGTGCCAGCAGTAAGTGGGCAGGCCATGAGCAGTTCTTC.

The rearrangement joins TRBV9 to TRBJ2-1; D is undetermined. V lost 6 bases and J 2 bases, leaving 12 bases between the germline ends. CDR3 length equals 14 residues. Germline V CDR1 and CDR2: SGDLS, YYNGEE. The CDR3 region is CASNSAEAYNEQFF. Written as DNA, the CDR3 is TGTGCCAGCAATTCGGCGGAAGCCTACAATGAGCAGTTCTTC.

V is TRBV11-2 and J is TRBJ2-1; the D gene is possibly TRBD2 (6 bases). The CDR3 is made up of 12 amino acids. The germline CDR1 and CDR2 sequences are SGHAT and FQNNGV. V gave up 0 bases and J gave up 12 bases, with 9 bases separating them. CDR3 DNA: TGTGCCAGCAGCTTAGAGCGGGATGGGCAGTTCTTC. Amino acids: CASSLERDGQFF.

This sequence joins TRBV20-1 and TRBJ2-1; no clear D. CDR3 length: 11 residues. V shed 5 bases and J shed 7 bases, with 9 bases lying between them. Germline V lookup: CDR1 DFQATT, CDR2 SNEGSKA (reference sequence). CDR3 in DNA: TGCAGTGCTCTTCTAACAAATGAGCAGTTCTTC. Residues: CSALLTNEQFF.

The CDR3 loop is CASSGGIAETQYF. Here the CDR3 DNA reads TGTGCCAGCTCCGGAGGGATAGCGGAGACCCAGTACTTC. This chain connects TRBV18 to TRBJ2-5, with a tentative D call TRBD2 (6 bases). CDR1 is KGHSH, CDR2 LQKENI, per germline. There are 13 residues in the CDR3. V lost 6 bases and J lost 5, with 13 bases in between.

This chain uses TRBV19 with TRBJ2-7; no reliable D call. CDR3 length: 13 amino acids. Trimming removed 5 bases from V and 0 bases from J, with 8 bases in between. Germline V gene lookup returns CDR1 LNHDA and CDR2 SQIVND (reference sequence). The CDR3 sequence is CASSVDTSYEQYF. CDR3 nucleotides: TGTGCCAGTAGTGTCGACACCTCCTACGAGCAGTACTTC.

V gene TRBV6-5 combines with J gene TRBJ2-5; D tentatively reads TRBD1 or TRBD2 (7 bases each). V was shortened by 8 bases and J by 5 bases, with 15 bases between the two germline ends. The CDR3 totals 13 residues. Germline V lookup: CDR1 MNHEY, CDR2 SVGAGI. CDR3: CASAGGGSETQYF. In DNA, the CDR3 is TGTGCCAGCGCAGGGGGGGGCTCGGAGACCCAGTACTTC.

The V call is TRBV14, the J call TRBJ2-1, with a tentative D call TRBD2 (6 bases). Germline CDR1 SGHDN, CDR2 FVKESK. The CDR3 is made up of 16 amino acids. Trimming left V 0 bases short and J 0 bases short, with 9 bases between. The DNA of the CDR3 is TGTGCCAGCAGCCAAGAGAGCGGGTTCTCCTACAATGAGCAGTTCTTC. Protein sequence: CASSQESGFSYNEQFF. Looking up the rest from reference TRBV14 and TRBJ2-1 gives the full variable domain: EAGVTQFPSHSVIEKGQTVTLRCDPISGHDNLYWYRRVMGKEIKFLLHFVKESKQDESGMPNNRFLAERTGGTYSTLKVQPAELEDSGVYFCASSQESGFSYNEQFFGPGTRLTVL.

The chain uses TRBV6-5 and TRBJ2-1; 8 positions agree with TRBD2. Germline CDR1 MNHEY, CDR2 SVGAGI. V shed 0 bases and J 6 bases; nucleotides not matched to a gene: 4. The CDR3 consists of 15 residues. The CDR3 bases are TGTGCCAGCAGTTACTCCAGCGGGAGACCCAATGAGCAGTTCTTC. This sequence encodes CASSYSSGRPNEQFF.

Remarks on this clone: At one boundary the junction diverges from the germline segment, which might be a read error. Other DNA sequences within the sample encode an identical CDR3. Here the CDR3 reads CASSDVPPAVQDIQYF. DNA for the CDR3: TGTGCCAGCAGTGATGTCCCACCAGCGGTACAGGACATCCAGTACTTC. V usage is TRBV6-1 and J usage is TRBJ2-4; the D call may be TRBD1 or TRBD2 (5 bases each). Germline-derived CDR1 and CDR2 are MNHNS and SASEGT. The CDR3 covers 16 residues.

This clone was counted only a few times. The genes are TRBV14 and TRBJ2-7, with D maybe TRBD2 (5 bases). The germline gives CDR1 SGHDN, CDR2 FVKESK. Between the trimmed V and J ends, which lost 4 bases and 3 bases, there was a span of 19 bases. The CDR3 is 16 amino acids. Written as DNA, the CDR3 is TGTGCCAGCAGCCCCGGGTGGCTCCACGGGGACTACGAGCAGTACTTC. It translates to CASSPGWLHGDYEQYF.

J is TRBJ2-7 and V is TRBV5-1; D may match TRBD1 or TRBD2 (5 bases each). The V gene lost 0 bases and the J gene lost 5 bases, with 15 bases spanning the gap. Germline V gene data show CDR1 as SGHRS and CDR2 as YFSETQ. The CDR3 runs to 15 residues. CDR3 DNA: TGCGCCAGCAGCTTGGGGGGGATCGATCGCCACGAGCAGTACTTC. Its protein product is CASSLGGIDRHEQYF.

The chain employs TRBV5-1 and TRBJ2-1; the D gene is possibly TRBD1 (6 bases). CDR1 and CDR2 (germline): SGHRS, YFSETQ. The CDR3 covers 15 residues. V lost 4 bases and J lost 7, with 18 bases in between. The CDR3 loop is CASSRTGTAANEQFF. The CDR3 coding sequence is TGCGCCAGCAGCCGCACAGGGACGGCGGCTAATGAGCAGTTCTTC.

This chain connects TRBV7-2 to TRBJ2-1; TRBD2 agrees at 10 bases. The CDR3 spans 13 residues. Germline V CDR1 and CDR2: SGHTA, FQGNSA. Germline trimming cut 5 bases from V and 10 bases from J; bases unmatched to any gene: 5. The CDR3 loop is CASSLRTSGEQFF. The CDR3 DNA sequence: TGTGCCAGCAGCCTCCGGACTAGCGGAGAGCAGTTCTTC.

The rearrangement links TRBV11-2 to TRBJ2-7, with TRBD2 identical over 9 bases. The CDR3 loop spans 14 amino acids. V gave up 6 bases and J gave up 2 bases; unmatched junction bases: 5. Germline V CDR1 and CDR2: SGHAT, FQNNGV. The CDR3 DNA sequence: TGTGCCAGCAGAGTCCGGACTAGCGCCTACGAGCAGTACTTC. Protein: CASRVRTSAYEQYF. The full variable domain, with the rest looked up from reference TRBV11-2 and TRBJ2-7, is EAGVAQSPRYKIIEKRQSVAFWCNPISGHATLYWYQQILGQGPKLLIQFQNNGVVDDSQLPKDRFSAERLKGVDSTLKIQPAKLEDSAVYLCASRVRTSAYEQYFGPGTRLTVT.

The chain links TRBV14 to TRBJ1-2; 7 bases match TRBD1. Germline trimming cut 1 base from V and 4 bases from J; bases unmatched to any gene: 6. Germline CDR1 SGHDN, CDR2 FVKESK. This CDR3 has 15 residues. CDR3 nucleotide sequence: TGTGCCAGCAGCCAAGGCGGCAGGGGGGTCTATGGCTACACCTTC. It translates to CASSQGGRGVYGYTF.

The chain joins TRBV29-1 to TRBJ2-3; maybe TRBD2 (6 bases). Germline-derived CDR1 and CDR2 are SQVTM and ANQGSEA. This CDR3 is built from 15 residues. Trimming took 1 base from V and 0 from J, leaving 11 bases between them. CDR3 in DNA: TGCAGCGTTGAAGTTGGGGGAGGTAGCACAGATACGCAGTATTTT. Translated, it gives CSVEVGGGSTDTQYF.

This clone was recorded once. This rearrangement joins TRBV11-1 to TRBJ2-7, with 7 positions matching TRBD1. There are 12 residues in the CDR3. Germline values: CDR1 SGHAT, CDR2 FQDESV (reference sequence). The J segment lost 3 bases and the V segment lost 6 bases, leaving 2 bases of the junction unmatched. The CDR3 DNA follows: TGTGCCAGCAGAGGACAGGACTACGAGCAGTACTTC. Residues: CASRGQDYEQYF.

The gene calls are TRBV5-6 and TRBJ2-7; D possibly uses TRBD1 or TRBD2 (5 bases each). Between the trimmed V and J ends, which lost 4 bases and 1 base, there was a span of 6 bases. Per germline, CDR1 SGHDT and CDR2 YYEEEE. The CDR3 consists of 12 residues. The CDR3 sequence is CASSGGSYEQYF. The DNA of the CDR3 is TGTGCCAGCAGCGGGGGTTCCTACGAGCAGTACTTC.

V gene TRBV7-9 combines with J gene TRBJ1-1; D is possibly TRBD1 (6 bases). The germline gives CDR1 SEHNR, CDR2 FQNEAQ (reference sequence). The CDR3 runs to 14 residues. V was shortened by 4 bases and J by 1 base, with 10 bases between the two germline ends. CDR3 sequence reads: CASSSIQGNTEAFF. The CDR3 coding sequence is TGTGCCAGCAGCTCAATACAGGGGAACACTGAAGCTTTCTTT.

DNA of the CDR3: TGTGCCAGCAGCCCTGGACGGGTAAATTCACCCCTCCACTTT. Encoded protein: CASSPGRVNSPLHF. The chain carries TRBV11-2 and TRBJ1-6; no definite D call. The CDR3 loop spans 14 amino acids. With 5 bases removed from V and 7 bases from J, the gap between germline ends came to 12 bases. The germline V gene encodes CDR1 SGHAT and CDR2 FQNNGV.

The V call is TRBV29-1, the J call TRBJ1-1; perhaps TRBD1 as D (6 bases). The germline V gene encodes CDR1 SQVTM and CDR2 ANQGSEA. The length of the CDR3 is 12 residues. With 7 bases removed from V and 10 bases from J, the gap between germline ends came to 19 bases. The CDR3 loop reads CSASVGGNLAFF. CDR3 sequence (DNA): TGCAGCGCGTCGGTTGGGGGCAATTTAGCTTTCTTT.

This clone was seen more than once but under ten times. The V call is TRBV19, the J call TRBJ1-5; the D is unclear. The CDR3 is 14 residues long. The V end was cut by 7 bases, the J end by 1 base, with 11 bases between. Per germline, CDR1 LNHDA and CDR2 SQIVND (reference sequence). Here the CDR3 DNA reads TGTGCCAGTACCGCAGGTCGCAGCAATCAGCCCCAGCATTTT. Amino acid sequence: CASTAGRSNQPQHF.